This T cell receptor (beta chain) was captured by sequencing in a study of T cells in Graves' hyperthyroidism and ophthalmopathy. After removal of 10 bases from V and 5 bases from J, the junction contained 10 bases not matched to a gene. This CDR3 region has 14 residues. This clonotype was observed many times. Amplification targeted TCR beta CDR3 regions from RNA transcripts. Researchers ran a first-round RT-PCR on the TCR CDR3 using the HTBI primer set. TCRdb used MiXCR to reprocess the multiplex PCR reads, holding one entry per CDR3 protein. The table lists about 320,000 distinct CDR3 sequences, roughly 17% of them singletons, with around a third in the top ten.

The sequence was obtained from a man aged 30-40 years with Graves' hyperthyroidism. Sequencing was carried out using blood. V gene TRBV12-3 or TRBV12-4 combines with J gene TRBJ1-1, with 10 bases matching TRBD1. DNA for the CDR3: TGTGCCACCTCGGGACAGGGGATCTCAACTGAAGCTTTCTTT. It codes for CATSGQGISTEAFF.